This T cell receptor (beta chain) originates from a study of T-cell memory formation after mild COVID-19. TCRdb analysed the 5' RACE reads with MiXCR anew, one entry per CDR3 protein. Of hundreds of thousands of distinct CDR3 sequences in the sample, approximately 15% were seen once. From germline, CDR1 is ENHRY and CDR2 SYGVKD. V was shortened by 4 bases and J by 0 bases, with 10 bases between the two germline ends. The CDR3 extends over 15 amino acids. The TCR originated in a man younger than 35 who had mild COVID-19 (a few samples of this study predate the infection). Cell type and time point are not known. The chain carries TRBV10-3 and TRBJ2-1; D gene ambiguous. Sequenced input: PBMCs or a T cell subset sorted from them (not recorded which). The CDR3 region is CAISGGIGSYNEQFF. The DNA of the CDR3 is TGTGCCATCAGTGGGGGTATTGGCTCCTACAATGAGCAGTTCTTC.